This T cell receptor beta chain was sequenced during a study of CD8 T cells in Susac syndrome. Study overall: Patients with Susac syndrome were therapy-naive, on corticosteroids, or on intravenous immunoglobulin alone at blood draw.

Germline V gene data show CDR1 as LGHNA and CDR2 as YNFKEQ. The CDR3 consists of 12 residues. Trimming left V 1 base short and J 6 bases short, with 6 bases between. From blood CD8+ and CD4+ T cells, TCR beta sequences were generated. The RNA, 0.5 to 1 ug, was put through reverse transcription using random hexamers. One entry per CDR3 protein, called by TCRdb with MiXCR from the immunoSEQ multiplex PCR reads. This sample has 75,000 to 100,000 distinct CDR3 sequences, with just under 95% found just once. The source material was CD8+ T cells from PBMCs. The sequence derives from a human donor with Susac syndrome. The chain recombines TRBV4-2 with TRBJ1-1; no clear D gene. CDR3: CASSQGGPEAFF. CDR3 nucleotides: TGTGCCAGCAGCCAAGGGGGTCCTGAAGCTTTCTTT.